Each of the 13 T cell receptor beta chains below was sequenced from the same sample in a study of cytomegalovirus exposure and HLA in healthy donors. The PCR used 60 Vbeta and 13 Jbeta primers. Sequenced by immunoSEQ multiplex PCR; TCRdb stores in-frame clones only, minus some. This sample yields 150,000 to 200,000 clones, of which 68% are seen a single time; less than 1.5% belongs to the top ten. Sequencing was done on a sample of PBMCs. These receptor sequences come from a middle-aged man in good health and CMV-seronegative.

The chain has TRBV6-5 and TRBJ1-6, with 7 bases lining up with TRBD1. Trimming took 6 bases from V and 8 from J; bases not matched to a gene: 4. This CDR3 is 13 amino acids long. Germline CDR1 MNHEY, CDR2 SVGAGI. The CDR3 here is CASRTGKDSPLHF. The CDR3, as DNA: TGTGCCAGCAGGACAGGGAAGGATTCACCCCTCCACTTT.

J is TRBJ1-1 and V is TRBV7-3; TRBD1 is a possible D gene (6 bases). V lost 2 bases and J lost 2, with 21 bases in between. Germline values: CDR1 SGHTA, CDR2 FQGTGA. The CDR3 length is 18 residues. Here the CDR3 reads CASSLLGGTTRTNTEAFF. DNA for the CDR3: TGTGCCAGCAGCTTATTGGGTGGGACAACCAGGACTAACACTGAAGCTTTCTTT.

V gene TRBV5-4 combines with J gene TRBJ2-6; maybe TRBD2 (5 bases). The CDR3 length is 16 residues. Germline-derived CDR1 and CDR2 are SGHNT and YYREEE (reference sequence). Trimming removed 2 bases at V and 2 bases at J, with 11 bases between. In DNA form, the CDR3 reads TGTGCCAGCAGCTTATTCCGAGGGCCTGGGGCCAACGTCCTGACTTTC. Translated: CASSLFRGPGANVLTF.

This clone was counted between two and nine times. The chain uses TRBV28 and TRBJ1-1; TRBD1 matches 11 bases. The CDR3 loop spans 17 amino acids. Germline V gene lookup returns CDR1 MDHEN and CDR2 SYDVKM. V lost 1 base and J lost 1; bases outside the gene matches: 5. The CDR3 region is CASSLLPGQGANTEAFF. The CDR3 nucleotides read TGTGCCAGCAGTTTATTGCCAGGACAGGGGGCGAACACTGAAGCTTTCTTT.

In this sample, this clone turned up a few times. Here the CDR3 DNA reads TGCGCCAGCAGGGGAGGAGTGAACACCGGGGAGCTGTTTTTT. It codes for CASRGGVNTGELFF. The chain combines TRBV5-1 with TRBJ2-2; the D gene is possibly TRBD2 (6 bases). The ends were cut back, 5 bases at V and 1 base at J, with 9 bases in the middle. Germline V CDR1 and CDR2: SGHRS, YFSETQ. CDR3 length: 14 residues.

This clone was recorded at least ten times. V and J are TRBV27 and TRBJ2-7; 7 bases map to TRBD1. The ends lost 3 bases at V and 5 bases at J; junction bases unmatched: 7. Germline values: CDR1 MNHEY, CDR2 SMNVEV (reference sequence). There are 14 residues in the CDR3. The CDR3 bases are TGTGCCAGCAGTTTGGGTAGGGGGCGCGACGAGCAGTACTTC. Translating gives CASSLGRGRDEQYF.

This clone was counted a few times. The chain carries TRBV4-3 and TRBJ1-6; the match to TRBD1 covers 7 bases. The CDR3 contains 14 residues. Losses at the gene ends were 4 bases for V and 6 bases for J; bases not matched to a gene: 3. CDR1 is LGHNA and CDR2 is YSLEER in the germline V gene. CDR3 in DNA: TGCGCCAGCAGCCGGACAGGAGGTAATTCACCCCTCCACTTT. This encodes CASSRTGGNSPLHF.

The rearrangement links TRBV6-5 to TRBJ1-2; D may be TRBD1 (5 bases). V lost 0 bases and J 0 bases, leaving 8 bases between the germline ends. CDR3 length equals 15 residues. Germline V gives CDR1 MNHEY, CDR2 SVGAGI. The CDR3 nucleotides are TGTGCCAGCAGTTACTCCCGACAGACTAACTATGGCTACACCTTC. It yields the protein CASSYSRQTNYGYTF.

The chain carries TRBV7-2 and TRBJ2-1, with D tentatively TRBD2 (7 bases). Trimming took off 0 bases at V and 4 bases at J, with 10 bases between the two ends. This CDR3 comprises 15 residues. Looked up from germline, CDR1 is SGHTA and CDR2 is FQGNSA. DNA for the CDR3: TGTGCCAGCAGCTTAGCGGGGGGGCAGTACAATGAGCAGTTCTTC. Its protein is CASSLAGGQYNEQFF.

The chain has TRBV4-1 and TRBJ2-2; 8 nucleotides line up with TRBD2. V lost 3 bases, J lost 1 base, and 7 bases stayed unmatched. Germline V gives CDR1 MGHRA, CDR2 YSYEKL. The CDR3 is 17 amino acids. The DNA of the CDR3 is TGCGCCAGCAGCCAGGAGGTGCTAGCGGGGAACACCGGGGAGCTGTTTTTT. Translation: CASSQEVLAGNTGELFF.

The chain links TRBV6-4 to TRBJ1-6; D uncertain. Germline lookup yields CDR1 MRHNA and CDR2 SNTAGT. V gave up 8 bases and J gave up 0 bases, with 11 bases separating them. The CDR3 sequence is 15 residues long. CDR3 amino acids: CASRPRSSYNSPLHF. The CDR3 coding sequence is TGTGCCAGCCGCCCGAGGAGCTCCTATAATTCACCCCTCCACTTT.

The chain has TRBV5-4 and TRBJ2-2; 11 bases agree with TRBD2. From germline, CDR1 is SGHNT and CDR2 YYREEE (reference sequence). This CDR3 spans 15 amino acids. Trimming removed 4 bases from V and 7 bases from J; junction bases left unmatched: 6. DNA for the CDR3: TGTGCCAGCAGCGAACTAGCGGGGGAAAACGGGGAGCTGTTTTTT. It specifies CASSELAGENGELFF. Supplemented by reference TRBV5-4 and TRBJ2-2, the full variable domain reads ETGVTQSPTHLIKTRGQQVTLRCSSQSGHNTVSWYQQALGQGPQFIFQYYREEENGRGNFPPRFSGLQFPNYSSELNVNALELDDSALYLCASSELAGENGELFFGEGSRLTVL.

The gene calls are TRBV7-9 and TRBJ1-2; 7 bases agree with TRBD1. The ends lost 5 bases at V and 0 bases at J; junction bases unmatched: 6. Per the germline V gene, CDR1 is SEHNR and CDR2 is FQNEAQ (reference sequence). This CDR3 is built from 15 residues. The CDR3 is CASSRDSGANYGYTF. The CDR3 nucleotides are TGTGCCAGCAGCCGGGACAGCGGAGCTAACTATGGCTACACCTTC.